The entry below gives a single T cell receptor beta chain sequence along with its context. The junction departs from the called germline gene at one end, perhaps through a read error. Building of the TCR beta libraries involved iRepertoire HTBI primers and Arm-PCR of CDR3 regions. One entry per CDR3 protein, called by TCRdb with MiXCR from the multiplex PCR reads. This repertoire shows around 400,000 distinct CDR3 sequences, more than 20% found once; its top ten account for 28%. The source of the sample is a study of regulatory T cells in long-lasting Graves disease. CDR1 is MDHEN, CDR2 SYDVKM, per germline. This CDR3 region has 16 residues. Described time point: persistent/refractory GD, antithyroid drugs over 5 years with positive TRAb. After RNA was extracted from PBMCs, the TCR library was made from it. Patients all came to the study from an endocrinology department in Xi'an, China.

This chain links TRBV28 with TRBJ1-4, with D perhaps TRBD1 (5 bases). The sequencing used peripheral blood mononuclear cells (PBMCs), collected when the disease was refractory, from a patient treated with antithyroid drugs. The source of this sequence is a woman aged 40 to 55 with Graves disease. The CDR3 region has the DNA TGTACCAGCAGTCCGCCGGGGCAGGGAGAGGATGAAAAACTGTTTTTT. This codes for CTSSPPGQGEDEKLFF.